The entry below describes one T cell receptor (beta chain). Its antigen is still unknown. Profiled with immunoSEQ multiplex PCR; TCRdb holds only in-frame clones, not every one. The table includes about 350,000 clones, 88% detected once. The record originates from a study of Ad26.COV2.S vaccination and SARS-CoV-2 variants. Across the whole study: Once or twice, 56 days apart, Ad26.COV2.S was delivered intramuscularly. Study-level results: Recipients of vaccine and of placebo showed similar breadth of their non-spike TCR repertoires. Vaccinees reportedly had broad spike-specific CD8+ and CD4+ T cell responses.

Treatment noted: about 20 received Ad26.COV2.S at low or high dose, single or two shots; 5 received placebo; per-sample allocation not given. Sampling took place 63 days after the first vaccine or placebo injection. Its platform was an Ad26 vector, and its expressed antigen was Wuhan-strain SARS-CoV-2 spike. CDR1 and CDR2 from the germline V gene are SEHNR and FQNEAQ (reference sequence). V was trimmed by 1 base and J by 6 bases, leaving 10 bases between them. The CDR3 totals 14 residues. The clonotype was recovered from a person between 18 and 59 years old who received the Ad26.COV2.S COVID-19 vaccine or a placebo. The rearrangement joins TRBV7-9 to TRBJ1-5; D possibly corresponds to TRBD1 (5 bases). The sample was peripheral blood, taken in a trial of Ad26.COV2.S vaccine versus placebo. DNA for the CDR3: TGTGCCAGCAGCTTAGTAGGGGCAGGTCAGCCCCAGCATTTT. Encoded protein: CASSLVGAGQPQHF.